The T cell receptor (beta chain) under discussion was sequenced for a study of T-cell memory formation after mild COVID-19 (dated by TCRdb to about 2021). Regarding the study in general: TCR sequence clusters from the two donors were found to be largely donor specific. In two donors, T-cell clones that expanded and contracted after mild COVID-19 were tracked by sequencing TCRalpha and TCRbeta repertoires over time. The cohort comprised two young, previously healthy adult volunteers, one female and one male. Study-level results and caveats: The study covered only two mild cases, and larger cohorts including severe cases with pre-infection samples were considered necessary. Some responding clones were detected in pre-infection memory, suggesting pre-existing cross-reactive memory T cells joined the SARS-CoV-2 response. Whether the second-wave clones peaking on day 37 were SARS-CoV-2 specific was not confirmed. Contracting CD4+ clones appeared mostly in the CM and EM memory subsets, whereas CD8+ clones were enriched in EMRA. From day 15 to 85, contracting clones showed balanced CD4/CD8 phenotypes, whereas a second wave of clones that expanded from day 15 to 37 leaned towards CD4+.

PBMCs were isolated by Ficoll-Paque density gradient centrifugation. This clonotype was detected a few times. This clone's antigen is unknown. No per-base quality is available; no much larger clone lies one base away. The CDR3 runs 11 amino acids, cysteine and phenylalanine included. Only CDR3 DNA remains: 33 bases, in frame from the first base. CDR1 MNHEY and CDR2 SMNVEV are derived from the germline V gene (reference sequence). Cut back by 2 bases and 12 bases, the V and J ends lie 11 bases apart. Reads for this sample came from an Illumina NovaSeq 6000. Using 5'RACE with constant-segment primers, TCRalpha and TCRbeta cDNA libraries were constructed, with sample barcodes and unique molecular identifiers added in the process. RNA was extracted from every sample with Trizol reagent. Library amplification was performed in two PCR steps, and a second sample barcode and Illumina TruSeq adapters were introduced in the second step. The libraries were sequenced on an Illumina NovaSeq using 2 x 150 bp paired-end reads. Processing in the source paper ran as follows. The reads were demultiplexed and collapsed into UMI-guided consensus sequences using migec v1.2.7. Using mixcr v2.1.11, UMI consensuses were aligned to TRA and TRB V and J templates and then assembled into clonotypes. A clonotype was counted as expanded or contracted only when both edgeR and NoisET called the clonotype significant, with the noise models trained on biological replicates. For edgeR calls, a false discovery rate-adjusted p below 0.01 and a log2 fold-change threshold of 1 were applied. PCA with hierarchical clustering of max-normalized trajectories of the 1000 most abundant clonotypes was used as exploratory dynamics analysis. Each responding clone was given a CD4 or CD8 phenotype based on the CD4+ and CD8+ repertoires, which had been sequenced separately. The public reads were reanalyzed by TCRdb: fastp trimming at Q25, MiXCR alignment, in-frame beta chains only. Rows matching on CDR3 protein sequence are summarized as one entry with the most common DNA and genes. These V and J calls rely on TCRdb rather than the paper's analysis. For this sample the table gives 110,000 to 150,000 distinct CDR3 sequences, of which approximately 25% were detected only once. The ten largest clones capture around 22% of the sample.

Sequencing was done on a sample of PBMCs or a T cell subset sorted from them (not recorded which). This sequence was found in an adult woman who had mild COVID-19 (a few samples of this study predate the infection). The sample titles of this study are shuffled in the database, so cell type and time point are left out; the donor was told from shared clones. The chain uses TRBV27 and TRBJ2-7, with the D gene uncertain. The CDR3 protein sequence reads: CASSLEVRGYF. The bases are TGTGCCAGCAGTTTAGAGGTTCGCGGGTACTTC.